This T cell receptor (beta chain) was profiled in a study of T-cell reconstitution after alpha-beta-depleted transplantation in children. The study's findings and limits: At the one-year point after transplant, T-cell counts and TCRbeta diversity were found to come mostly from T cells that had been newly produced. By about two months after transplant, alpha-beta T cells reportedly arose from several hundred graft clones that had expanded.

Regarding this clonotype: Antigen unknown. This may be a read error: a much more frequent sequence differs by one nucleotide.

Trimming took off 5 bases at V and 5 bases at J, with 20 bases between the two ends. Germline V gives CDR1 SQVTM, CDR2 ANQGSEA. The CDR3 is 15 amino acids. Library preparation (for TCRbeta) was performed with unique molecular identifiers. TCRdb ran MiXCR on the PCR reads and lists one entry per CDR3 protein. The table has approximately 230,000 distinct CDR3 sequences, 20% to 30% seen once. The material was PBMCs, mostly from graft donor cells, obtained 360 days after TCRalphabeta/CD19-depleted stem cell transplant. This chain links TRBV29-1 with TRBJ2-3; a weak D match, TRBD2 (6 bases). The TCR comes from a female patient between 2 and 15 years old who had a stem cell transplant for congenital amegakaryocytic thrombocytopenia, so the T cells may come from the graft donor. CDR3 DNA sequence: TGCAGCGTTTGTCCTAACGGGGGTTTACGAGATACGCAGTATTTT. It translates to CSVCPNGGLRDTQYF.